A single sample is the source of the 5 T cell receptor beta chains below, sequenced in a study of cytomegalovirus exposure and HLA in healthy donors. This table comes from immunoSEQ multiplex PCR, and its TCRdb copy is limited to in-frame clones, with some not included. Of about 280,000 clones in the sample, 88% were seen once. Specimen: PBMCs. The receptors derive from a woman under 30 in good health and CMV-seronegative.

The CDR3 loop reads CASSATGGDSSYEQYF. For the CDR3, the DNA is TGTGCCAGCAGTGCAACAGGGGGGGATAGCTCCTACGAGCAGTACTTC. The rearrangement uses TRBV6-1 and TRBJ2-7; TRBD1 is a possible D gene (8 bases). Looked up from germline, CDR1 is MNHNS and CDR2 is SASEGT. The CDR3 is made up of 16 amino acids. V lost 4 bases to trimming and J lost 0 bases, with 16 bases between them.

The J gene is TRBJ1-1, the V gene TRBV19; 8 bases are a match to TRBD1. The trim removed 0 bases at V and 6 bases at J, leaving 3 bases unmatched. The CDR3 runs 14 residues. CDR1 and CDR2 (germline): LNHDA, SQIVND (reference sequence). The CDR3 DNA follows: TGTGCCAGTAGTATAGAACAGGGGGACTCTGAAGCTTTCTTT. It is translated as CASSIEQGDSEAFF.

This clone was recorded only once. This chain joins TRBV5-1 and TRBJ2-1; 10 bases are a match to TRBD2. Trimming at V came to 3 bases and at J to 8 bases, leaving 11 bases not matched to a gene. The CDR3 has 16 residues. Germline-derived CDR1 and CDR2 are SGHRS and YFSETQ. The CDR3: CASSSISSGSLDEQFF. In DNA form, the CDR3 reads TGCGCCAGCAGCTCGATTTCTAGCGGGAGCCTTGATGAGCAGTTCTTC.

This clone was picked up one time. The chain combines TRBV5-6 with TRBJ2-7; 12 positions agree with TRBD2. Germline assignment: CDR1 SGHDT and CDR2 YYEEEE. V lost 3 bases, J lost 7 bases, and 8 bases stayed unmatched. This CDR3 spans 15 amino acids. This CDR3 is CASSSRLAGVWEQYF. CDR3 bases: TGTGCCAGCAGCTCCCGACTAGCGGGAGTGTGGGAGCAGTACTTC.

With regard to this clone: Other DNA sequences in the same sample also yield this CDR3. The V and J genes are TRBV19 and TRBJ2-3, with D tentatively TRBD2 (6 bases). Trimming took 3 bases from V and 0 from J, leaving 10 bases between them. The germline V gene encodes CDR1 LNHDA and CDR2 SQIVND (reference sequence). The CDR3 runs 15 residues. CDR3 loop: CASSITGSSTDTQYF. DNA for the CDR3: TGTGCCAGTAGTATCACCGGGAGTAGCACAGATACGCAGTATTTT. Full variable domain (missing parts from reference TRBV19 and TRBJ2-3): DGGITQSPKYLFRKEGQNVTLSCEQNLNHDAMYWYRQDPGQGLRLIYYSQIVNDFQKGDIAEGYSVSREKKESFPLTVTSAQKNPTAFYLCASSITGSSTDTQYFGPGTRLTVL.